Listed below are T cell receptor beta chains from one sample, sequenced in a study of cytomegalovirus exposure and HLA in healthy donors. Some clones are missing from TCRdb's copy, which holds only in-frame ones; the method was immunoSEQ multiplex PCR. The repertoire holds roughly 98,000 clones, with 65% to 80% as singletons. Sequencing was carried out using PBMCs. These receptors were obtained from a female donor in good health and CMV-seropositive. Each CDR3 is given with its conserved first and last residue. Fields, in order: clone size, J gene, D gene, V gene, CDR3 protein, CDR3 DNA. A D gene is named only where the DNA matches it firmly. Size is omitted from some rows. Given values are once, few, many or a class for expanded clones.

.,TRBJ2-7,TRBD2,TRBV18,CASSPPGLAGEQYF,TGTGCCAGCTCACCGCCCGGACTAGCTGGCGAGCAGTACTTC
many,TRBJ1-1,.,TRBV30,CAWSVKGGGTEAFF,TGTGCCTGGAGTGTAAAAGGGGGTGGCACTGAAGCTTTCTTT
.,TRBJ1-4,TRBD1,TRBV7-9,CASSLGQVANEKLFF,TGTGCCAGCAGCCTGGGACAGGTGGCTAATGAAAAACTGTTTTTT
.,TRBJ2-4,TRBD1,TRBV7-9,CASSFLGQGIDIQYF,TGTGCCAGCAGCTTCCTGGGACAGGGGATCGACATTCAGTACTTC
.,TRBJ2-3,.,TRBV11-2,CASSLDAWQGSTDTQYF,TGTGCCAGCAGCTTAGATGCGTGGCAGGGAAGCACAGATACGCAGTATTTT
few,TRBJ1-3,TRBD1,TRBV6-5,CASSWDRAGNTIYF,TGTGCCAGCAGCTGGGACAGGGCTGGAAACACCATATATTTT
few,TRBJ2-1,.,TRBV9,CASSASGSSYNEQFF,TGTGCCAGCAGCGCCTCCGGGAGTTCCTACAATGAGCAGTTCTTC
.,TRBJ2-2,.,TRBV9,CASSVGNAGELFF,TGTGCCAGCAGCGTAGGAAACGCGGGGGAGCTGTTTTTT
few,TRBJ2-1,TRBD1,TRBV6-5,CASSFAGNRGYNEQFF,TGTGCCAGCAGTTTCGCGGGAAACAGGGGGTACAATGAGCAGTTCTTC
.,TRBJ1-5,.,TRBV7-2,CASSLDGRGYSNQPQHF,TGTGCCAGCAGCTTAGACGGAAGAGGGTACAGCAATCAGCCCCAGCATTTT
.,TRBJ2-5,TRBD2,TRBV7-3,CASSFTGGRETQYF,TGTGCCAGCAGCTTCACGGGGGGGCGGGAGACCCAGTACTTC
.,TRBJ1-2,.,TRBV5-1,CASSLRGGGNTF,TGCGCCAGCAGCTTAAGGGGTGGTGGGAACACCTTC
.,TRBJ1-2,TRBD1,TRBV6-5,CATRGTGGDRGYTF,TGTGCCACTCGAGGGACAGGGGGTGATCGTGGCTACACCTTC
few,TRBJ1-2,TRBD1,TRBV5-6,CASSGLGQEFGYTF,TGTGCCAGCAGCGGACTGGGACAGGAGTTTGGCTACACCTTC
.,TRBJ1-1,.,TRBV7-2,CASSFVRMNTEAFF,TGTGCCAGCAGCTTTGTCAGAATGAACACTGAAGCTTTCTTT
few,TRBJ2-2,.,TRBV19,CASLWQNTGELFF,TGTGCCAGCCTCTGGCAGAACACCGGGGAGCTGTTTTTT
.,TRBJ2-1,TRBD1,TRBV29-1,CSVEGQGLTRQFF,TGCAGCGTGGAGGGACAGGGACTCACCCGGCAGTTCTTC
.,TRBJ2-3,.,TRBV28,CASVSGSTDTQYF,TGTGCCAGCGTCTCGGGGAGCACAGATACGCAGTATTTT
.,TRBJ2-1,TRBD2,TRBV7-6,CASSPSGTIYSYNEQFF,TGTGCCAGCAGCCCATCCGGGACTATCTACTCCTACAATGAGCAGTTCTTC
.,TRBJ1-2,.,TRBV7-2,CASSLMPTGYGYTF,TGTGCCAGCAGCTTAATGCCCACTGGCTATGGCTACACCTTC
.,TRBJ1-1,TRBD1,TRBV5-6,CASRGTGGYTEAFF,TGTGCCAGCAGGGGGACAGGGGGCTACACTGAAGCTTTCTTT
.,TRBJ1-2,.,TRBV27,CASSGYGPEGGYTF,TGTGCCAGCAGTGGGTACGGGCCAGAGGGCGGCTACACCTTC
few,TRBJ2-1,TRBD2,TRBV4-1,CASSQDRLAGTHEQFF,TGCGCCAGCAGCCAAGATCGGCTAGCGGGTACACATGAGCAGTTCTTC
.,TRBJ2-3,.,TRBV4-1,CASGGGGPRTDTQYF,TGCGCCAGCGGGGGCGGGGGACCGCGGACAGATACGCAGTATTTT
.,TRBJ2-1,TRBD2,TRBV7-6,CASSLSGGTYNEQFF,TGTGCCAGCAGCCTTAGCGGGGGGACATACAATGAGCAGTTCTTC
.,TRBJ2-6,.,TRBV21-1,CASSNGGVRVSNVLTF,TGTGCCAGCAGCAACGGGGGGGTCCGGGTGTCCAACGTCCTGACTTTC
.,TRBJ2-7,.,TRBV5-1,CASSLDRDYEQYF,TGCGCCAGCAGCTTGGACAGGGACTACGAGCAGTACTTC
.,TRBJ1-2,.,TRBV25-1,CASSDPAANYGYTF,TGTGCCAGCAGTGATCCGGCAGCGAACTATGGCTACACCTTC
.,TRBJ1-4,.,TRBV7-2,CASSPPGEKLFF,TGTGCCAGCAGCCCCCCGGGAGAAAAACTGTTTTTT
many,TRBJ2-3,TRBD2,TRBV10-2,CASSDRFGGRGGTDTQYF,TGCGCCAGCAGTGATAGGTTTGGTGGACGGGGAGGGACAGATACGCAGTATTTT
.,TRBJ2-5,TRBD1,TRBV28,CATLEGASETQYF,TGTGCCACCCTTGAGGGGGCGAGCGAGACCCAGTACTTC
.,TRBJ2-7,TRBD2,TRBV7-6,CASSLAAGASYEQYF,TGTGCCAGCAGCTTAGCGGCGGGAGCCTCCTACGAGCAGTACTTC
.,TRBJ2-1,.,TRBV28,CASSSREGRNEQFF,TGTGCCAGCAGTTCACGAGAGGGGAGGAATGAGCAGTTCTTC
once,TRBJ1-2,.,TRBV10-3,CAISEPRGDYTF,TGTGCCATCAGTGAGCCGCGGGGGGACTACACCTTC
once,TRBJ1-1,.,TRBV28,CASSLFVGRDTEAFF,TGTGCCAGCAGTTTATTTGTAGGGCGGGATACTGAAGCTTTCTTT
.,TRBJ2-7,TRBD1,TRBV11-2,CASIPGQGYEQYF,TGTGCCAGCATTCCGGGACAGGGTTACGAGCAGTACTTC
.,TRBJ2-4,TRBD1,TRBV28,CASSLWTGGAKNIQYF,TGTGCCAGCAGTTTATGGACAGGGGGCGCAAAAAACATTCAGTACTTC
.,TRBJ2-7,.,TRBV6-5,CASSPLGSYEQYF,TGTGCCAGCAGCCCTCTAGGTTCCTACGAGCAGTACTTC
.,TRBJ2-3,.,TRBV6-5,CASSRRDRGIDTQYF,TGTGCCAGCAGTCGGCGGGACAGAGGAATAGATACGCAGTATTTT
.,TRBJ1-5,.,TRBV6-1,CASSVEVGQPQHF,TGTGCCAGCAGTGTCGAGGTTGGTCAGCCCCAGCATTTT
.,TRBJ1-6,TRBD1,TRBV6-4,CASSVDRDSPLHF,TGTGCCAGCAGCGTTGACAGGGATTCACCCCTCCACTTT
.,TRBJ1-1,.,TRBV7-2,CASSDSRGTEAFF,TGTGCCAGCAGCGACTCAAGAGGCACTGAAGCTTTCTTT